Listed below are T cell receptor beta chains from one sample, sequenced in a study of cytomegalovirus exposure and HLA in healthy donors. Here immunoSEQ multiplex PCR was the method, and the copy in TCRdb shows in-frame clones only, minus some. The sample includes 150,000 to 250,000 clones, about 81% of them seen just once. Sequenced sample: PBMCs. The receptors shown here come from a woman aged 25 to 45 in good health and CMV-seronegative. CDR3s include the opening cysteine and the closing phenylalanine or tryptophan. D genes are given only for firm matches. Size values are once, few and many counts, or a class for expanded clones, and some rows have none.

D,J,size,V,DNA,CDR3
NA,TRBJ1-1,NA,TRBV27,TGTGCCAGCAGTTCAGACAGGAATCGCTTGAAAATCGCTGAAGCTTTCTTT,CASSSDRNRLKIAEAFF
TRBD1,TRBJ1-5,NA,TRBV9,TGTGCCAGCAGCGTAGGGCAGGGGGGACAGCCCCAGCATTTT,CASSVGQGGQPQHF
NA,TRBJ1-1,NA,TRBV9,TGTGCCAGCAGCGTAGGACAGACGAACACTGAAGCTTTCTTT,CASSVGQTNTEAFF
TRBD1,TRBJ1-3,NA,TRBV5-6,TGTGCCAGCAGCTTGTCAGGGGGCTCTGGAAACACCATATATTTT,CASSLSGGSGNTIYF
TRBD1,TRBJ2-1,NA,TRBV5-1,TGCGCCAGCAGCTTGGAAGCGACAGGGGGCTCCTACAATGAGCAGTTCTTC,CASSLEATGGSYNEQFF
TRBD1,TRBJ1-3,NA,TRBV7-2,TGTGCCAGCAGCTCGGGACAGAGCGGAAACACCATATATTTT,CASSSGQSGNTIYF
TRBD1,TRBJ1-2,NA,TRBV27,TGTGCCAGCAGTTTCGTCGGACAGGGGAAGACCTCTAACTATGGCTACACCTTC,CASSFVGQGKTSNYGYTF
TRBD2,TRBJ2-7,few,TRBV2,TGTGCCAGCAGTGAAGCGCTTCCTAGCGGGAGTACTTACGAGCAGTACTTC,CASSEALPSGSTYEQYF
TRBD1,TRBJ1-1,NA,TRBV5-1,TGCGCCAGCAGCGGCCGGGACAGCACTGAAGCTTTCTTT,CASSGRDSTEAFF
TRBD2,TRBJ2-2,NA,TRBV4-1,TGCGCCAGCAGCCATCCTAGCGGGGGGATAGGGGAGCTGTTTTTT,CASSHPSGGIGELFF
NA,TRBJ2-7,NA,TRBV5-1,TGCGCCAGCAGCTTGGTCGGCGGAAACTACGAGCAGTACTTC,CASSLVGGNYEQYF
NA,TRBJ2-1,once,TRBV29-1,TGCAGCGTCCACGGACTGTTCTACAATGAGCAGTTCTTC,CSVHGLFYNEQFF
NA,TRBJ1-1,many,TRBV13,TGTGCCAGCAGCTTAGAGGGGGAGTACACTGAAGCTTTCTTT,CASSLEGEYTEAFF
TRBD2,TRBJ2-1,NA,TRBV7-7,TGTGCCAGCAGCCCCTCGACTAGCGGGGTAAACAATGAGCAGTTCTTC,CASSPSTSGVNNEQFF
TRBD1,TRBJ1-1,NA,TRBV13,TGTGCCAGCAGCCCAAACGGGGGGACAGGGAAGACTGAAGCTTTCTTT,CASSPNGGTGKTEAFF
NA,TRBJ2-7,NA,TRBV6-5,TGTGCCAGCAGTACCCGGGATACCTACGAGCAGTACTTC,CASSTRDTYEQYF
NA,TRBJ1-5,NA,TRBV19,TGTGCCAGTAGTCCCCCCGTGGCTGGTCAGCCCCAGCATTTT,CASSPPVAGQPQHF
TRBD2,TRBJ2-1,once,TRBV5-1,TGCGCCAGCAGCCGGGGAGGGGATCAATCAAATGAGCAGTTCTTC,CASSRGGDQSNEQFF
NA,TRBJ1-1,NA,TRBV5-1,TGCGCCAGCAGCTTCGAGGCGGGCACTGAAGCTTTCTTT,CASSFEAGTEAFF
TRBD1,TRBJ2-5,NA,TRBV15,TGTGCCACCAGCAGACCCCGACAGGGTCGCGGAGAGACCCAGTACTTC,CATSRPRQGRGETQYF
TRBD1,TRBJ2-7,NA,TRBV5-1,TGCGCCAGCAGCTTGGCAAGGACAGGCTCCGAGCAGTACTTC,CASSLARTGSEQYF
TRBD2,TRBJ2-7,NA,TRBV27,TGTGCCAGCAGCCTTAGCGGGCAGAACTACGAGCAGTACTTC,CASSLSGQNYEQYF
TRBD1,TRBJ2-1,NA,TRBV27,TGTGCCAGCAGTTTACAGGGGGCGAATCATGAGCAGTTCTTC,CASSLQGANHEQFF
NA,TRBJ1-4,NA,TRBV7-9,TGTGCCAGCAGCTCAAACAGGGATCCGAATGAAAAACTGTTTTTT,CASSSNRDPNEKLFF
NA,TRBJ1-1,NA,TRBV28,TGTGCCAGCAGTTTAACAACCGAACCTAACACTGAAGCTTTCTTT,CASSLTTEPNTEAFF
NA,TRBJ1-2,NA,TRBV6-5,TGTGCCAGCAGCCTAGATCTTAACTATGGCTACACCTTC,CASSLDLNYGYTF